A single sample gave rise to the 22 T cell receptor beta chains below, sequenced in a study of identical twins. MiXCR was run by TCRdb on the 5' RACE reads, yielding one entry per CDR3 protein. Of 1.5 million to 2 million distinct CDR3 sequences in the sample, around 33% were seen once. The sample taken for sequencing was cord blood. Receptors originate from a newborn girl in good health.

Regarding this clonotype: A much larger clone differs from this one at a single base, so this may be a read error. This chain links TRBV6-5 with TRBJ2-7, with 7 bases lining up with TRBD1. The CDR3 extends over 12 amino acids. Per germline, CDR1 MNHEY and CDR2 SVGAGI. V trimming: 8 bases; J trimming: 0 bases; junction bases outside the gene matches: 1. CDR3 sequence (DNA): TGTGCCAGCGCAGGGGGCTCCTACGAGCAGTACTTC. This sequence encodes CASAGGSYEQYF.

Comment on this clonotype: One end of the junction fails to match germline, which may point to a read error. The J gene is TRBJ2-4, the V gene TRBV27; D tentatively reads TRBD1 or TRBD2 (5 bases each). The J call may be wrong; the DNA end is better matched by TRBJ2-7. Germline assignment: CDR1 MNHEY and CDR2 SMNVEV (reference sequence). This CDR3 has 15 residues. CDR3 bases: TGTGCCCGCAGTTTATGGGGGACGGCAACCTACGAGCAGTACTTC. This translates into CARSLWGTATYEQYF.

This rearrangement joins TRBV5-1 to TRBJ2-7, with a weak D call TRBD1 (6 bases). The CDR3 runs to 15 residues. Trimming pared 0 bases from V and 0 bases from J, leaving 10 bases between. Per germline, CDR1 SGHRS and CDR2 YFSETQ. CDR3 loop: CASSLGLQGSYEQYF. The CDR3 nucleotides are TGCGCCAGCAGCTTGGGACTACAGGGCTCCTACGAGCAGTACTTC.

This clonotype was seen a few times. The chain combines TRBV5-1 with TRBJ2-7, with D possibly TRBD2 on 5 matching bases. The CDR3 extends over 15 amino acids. The germline V and J ends were trimmed by 4 bases and 4 bases, with 18 bases remaining between them. The V gene's germline CDR1 is SGHRS and CDR2 YFSETQ. As DNA, the CDR3 is TGCGCCAGCAGCCGCTGGGTCCGGGGTAGGTACGAGCAGTACTTC. Its protein product is CASSRWVRGRYEQYF.

The table lists this clonotype with a count of one. At one end, the junction sequence differs from germline, possibly due to a read error. The chain joins TRBV4-1 to TRBJ2-1; maybe TRBD2 (6 bases). Matching the DNA end better, TRBJ2-7 makes the J call doubtful. The CDR3 contains 15 residues. CDR1 and CDR2 (germline): MGHRA, YSYEKL. CDR3 sequence reads: CASRQGGSSYNEQYF. The CDR3 DNA sequence: TGCGCCAGCAGACAAGGAGGGAGCTCCTACAATGAGCAGTACTTC.

The CDR3 protein is CASSLSRTGWNNSPLHF. As DNA, the CDR3 is TGTGCCAGCAGTTTATCGCGGACAGGGTGGAATAATTCACCCCTCCACTTT. This chain links TRBV27 with TRBJ1-6, with 8 bases that match TRBD1. V was pared by 0 bases and J by 5 bases, with 6 bases of the junction left unmatched. The CDR3 covers 17 residues. Per germline, CDR1 MNHEY and CDR2 SMNVEV (reference sequence).

V is TRBV4-1 and J is TRBJ2-1; TRBD2 might be the D (5 bases). Germline V gene data show CDR1 as MGHRA and CDR2 as YSYEKL. This CDR3 is 15 amino acids long. Trimming shortened V by 0 bases and J by 5 bases, and 11 bases separated the two germline ends. The CDR3 loop is CASSQDPKLDNEQFF. CDR3 nucleotides: TGCGCCAGCAGCCAAGATCCCAAACTAGACAATGAGCAGTTCTTC.

V usage is TRBV20-1 and J usage is TRBJ2-1; TRBD1 aligns across 9 bases. J gave up 0 bases and V 3 bases, and 6 bases lay outside the gene matches. Germline CDR1 reads DFQATT; CDR2 reads SNEGSKA (reference sequence). CDR3 length equals 16 residues. The CDR3 coding sequence is TGCAGTGCTAGCGGACAGGGGTCGAGCTCCTACAATGAGCAGTTCTTC. This gives the protein CSASGQGSSSYNEQFF.

The rearrangement joins TRBV10-1 to TRBJ2-3, with a weak D call TRBD1 (6 bases). CDR1 and CDR2 (germline): WNHNN, SYGVQD (reference sequence). V lost 2 bases and J 2 bases, leaving 14 bases between the germline ends. CDR3 length equals 16 residues. The CDR3 DNA follows: TGCGCCAGCAGTGAGATACCGGGACACCTCACAGATACGCAGTATTTT. Amino acids: CASSEIPGHLTDTQYF.

The chain employs TRBV3-1 and TRBJ1-2; tentatively, D is TRBD1 (6 bases). The CDR3 contains 16 residues. Germline values: CDR1 LGHDT, CDR2 YNNKEL (reference sequence). V was shortened by 0 bases and J by 4 bases, with 15 bases between the two germline ends. CDR3 DNA: TGTGCCAGCAGCCAAGACGGCCCACAGGGCCTCTATGGCTACACCTTC. It is translated as CASSQDGPQGLYGYTF.

The chain carries TRBV12-3 or TRBV12-4 and TRBJ1-2, with D unclear. V lost 6 bases and J lost 7, with 15 bases in between. The CDR3 covers 13 residues. CDR3 residues: CASSQIPGSGYTF. CDR3 sequence (DNA): TGTGCCAGCAGCCAAATCCCGGGGAGTGGCTACACCTTC.

In this sample, this clonotype turned up a few times. The rearrangement uses TRBV20-1 and TRBJ2-3, with D unclear. The CDR3 has 14 residues. Per the germline V gene, CDR1 is DFQATT and CDR2 is SNEGSKA (reference sequence). V was pared by 2 bases and J by 1 base, with 10 bases between. CDR3 nucleotides: TGCAGTGCTAGATTCAGTAGGGGCACAGATACGCAGTATTTT. Its protein is CSARFSRGTDTQYF.

CDR3 coding DNA: TGCAGTGCTAAAGTTCCGGGACGTAGATATAATTCACCCCTCCACTTT. Translating it yields CSAKVPGRRYNSPLHF. This chain links TRBV20-1 with TRBJ1-6; maybe TRBD1 (5 bases). The CDR3 extends over 16 amino acids. The V end lost 4 bases, the J end lost 4 bases, and 17 bases lay between the germline ends. Germline assignment: CDR1 DFQATT and CDR2 SNEGSKA (reference sequence).

V gene TRBV6-2 or TRBV6-3 combines with J gene TRBJ1-2; 7 bases map to TRBD1. V lost 6 bases, J lost 4 bases, and 11 bases stayed unmatched. Germline lookup yields CDR1 MNHEY and CDR2 SVGEGT. The CDR3 extends over 15 amino acids. This CDR3 reads CASSETGDGIYGYTF. The CDR3 nucleotides are TGTGCCAGCAGCGAAACAGGGGATGGCATCTATGGCTACACCTTC.

This clonotype came up a few times. V gene TRBV4-2 combines with J gene TRBJ1-5, with D maybe TRBD1 (6 bases). CDR1 is LGHNA, CDR2 YNFKEQ, per germline. Trimming took off 3 bases at V and 1 base at J, with 10 bases between the two ends. The CDR3 totals 15 residues. The DNA of the CDR3 is TGTGCCAGCAGCCATACGAGGGGGAGCAATCAGCCCCAGCATTTT. Its protein is CASSHTRGSNQPQHF.

The chain couples TRBV12-3 or TRBV12-4 to TRBJ1-4; D gene uncertain. CDR3 length equals 12 residues. Trimming shortened V by 8 bases and J by 8 bases, and 12 bases separated the two germline ends. The CDR3 coding sequence is TGTGCCAGCGGAAGGCTCGGAGAAAAACTGTTTTTT. It translates to CASGRLGEKLFF.

This rearrangement joins TRBV24-1 to TRBJ2-1; no clear D gene. CDR1 is KGHDR, CDR2 SFDVKD, per germline. The CDR3 is 12 amino acids. The V and J ends lost 5 bases and 5 bases respectively, with 6 bases between them. The CDR3 spells CATSVPDNEQFF. The DNA of the CDR3 is TGTGCCACCAGTGTTCCAGACAATGAGCAGTTCTTC.

This clonotype was picked up a small number of times. The V and J genes are TRBV9 and TRBJ2-3; no clear D. The CDR3 is 15 amino acids. Trimming cost V 3 bases and J 4 bases, with 15 bases left between them. Germline CDR1 and CDR2: SGDLS and YYNGEE. The CDR3: CASSATSYGADTQYF. The DNA of the CDR3 is TGTGCCAGCAGCGCCACCAGTTATGGGGCAGATACGCAGTATTTT.

The J gene is TRBJ1-6, the V gene TRBV27, with TRBD1 as a possible D gene (5 bases). This CDR3 is built from 15 residues. Germline V gene data show CDR1 as MNHEY and CDR2 as SMNVEV (reference sequence). V was cut by 8 bases and J by 4 bases, with 15 bases left in between. The CDR3 here is CASGPGGKYNSPLHF. The CDR3 DNA sequence: TGTGCCAGCGGTCCGGGGGGGAAGTATAATTCACCCCTCCACTTT.

This clonotype was picked up a small number of times. This chain connects TRBV5-1 to TRBJ1-2; D not resolved. The CDR3 is made up of 13 amino acids. CDR1 is SGHRS, CDR2 YFSETQ, per germline. Trimming pared 0 bases from V and 8 bases from J, leaving 11 bases between. CDR3 nucleotide sequence: TGCGCCAGCAGCTTGGATGAGGGAAAGGGCTACACCTTC. Translated: CASSLDEGKGYTF.

The chain couples TRBV10-2 to TRBJ1-5; the match to TRBD1 covers 9 bases. CDR1 and CDR2 (germline): WSHSY, SAAADI. Trimming took 2 bases from V and 1 from J; bases not matched to a gene: 3. This CDR3 comprises 16 residues. CDR3 DNA: TGCGCCAGCAGTGAGCGGGGACAGGGAAGCAATCAGCCCCAGCATTTT. It translates to CASSERGQGSNQPQHF.

The chain is built from TRBV15 and TRBJ2-3, with D perhaps TRBD2 (7 bases). The CDR3 loop spans 15 amino acids. In germline, CDR1 is LNHNV, CDR2 YYDKDF (reference sequence). V lost 3 bases, J lost 2 bases, and 12 bases lay in between. CDR3 nucleotide sequence: TGTGCCACCAGCAGGGGAGGGGGGGACACAGATACGCAGTATTTT. Translating it yields CATSRGGGDTDTQYF.